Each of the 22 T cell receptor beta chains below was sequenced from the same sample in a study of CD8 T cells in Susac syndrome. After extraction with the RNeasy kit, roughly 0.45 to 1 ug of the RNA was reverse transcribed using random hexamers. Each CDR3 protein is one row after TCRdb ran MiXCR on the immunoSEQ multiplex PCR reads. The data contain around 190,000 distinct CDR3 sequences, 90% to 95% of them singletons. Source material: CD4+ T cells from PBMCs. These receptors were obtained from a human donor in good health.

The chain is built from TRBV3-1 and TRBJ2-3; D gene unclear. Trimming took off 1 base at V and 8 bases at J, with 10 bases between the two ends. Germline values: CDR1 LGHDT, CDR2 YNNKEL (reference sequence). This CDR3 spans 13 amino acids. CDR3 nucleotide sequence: TGTGCCAGCAGCCAAGGGCCGCGAGGTACGCAGTATTTT. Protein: CASSQGPRGTQYF.

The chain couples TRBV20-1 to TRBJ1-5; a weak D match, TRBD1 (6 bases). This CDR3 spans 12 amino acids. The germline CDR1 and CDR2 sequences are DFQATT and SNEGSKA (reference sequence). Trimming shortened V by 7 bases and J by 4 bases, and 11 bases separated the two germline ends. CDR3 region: CSGGQGNQPQHF. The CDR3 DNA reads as TGCAGTGGGGGGCAGGGGAATCAGCCCCAGCATTTT.

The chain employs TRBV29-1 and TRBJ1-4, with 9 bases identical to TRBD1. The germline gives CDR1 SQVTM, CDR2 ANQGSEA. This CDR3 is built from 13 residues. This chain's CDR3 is CRDRGATNEKLFF. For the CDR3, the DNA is TGCAGGGACAGGGGTGCAACTAATGAAAAACTGTTTTTT.

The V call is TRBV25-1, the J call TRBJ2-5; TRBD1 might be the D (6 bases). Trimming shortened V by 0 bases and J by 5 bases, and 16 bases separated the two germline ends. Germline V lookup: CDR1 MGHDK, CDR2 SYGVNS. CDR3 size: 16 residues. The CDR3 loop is CASSEYVGAGLETQYF. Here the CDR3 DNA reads TGTGCCAGCAGTGAATATGTGGGGGCAGGTTTGGAGACCCAGTACTTC.

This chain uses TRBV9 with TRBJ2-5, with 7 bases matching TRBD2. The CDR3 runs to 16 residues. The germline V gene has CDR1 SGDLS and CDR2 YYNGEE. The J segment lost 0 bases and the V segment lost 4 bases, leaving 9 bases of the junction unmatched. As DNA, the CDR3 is TGTGCCAGCAGCTGGCGCAGCGGGGTCAACCAAGAGACCCAGTACTTC. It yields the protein CASSWRSGVNQETQYF.

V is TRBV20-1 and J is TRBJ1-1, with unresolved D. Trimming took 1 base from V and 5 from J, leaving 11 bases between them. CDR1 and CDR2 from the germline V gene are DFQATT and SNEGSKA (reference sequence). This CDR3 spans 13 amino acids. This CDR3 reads CSARAVEWTEAFF. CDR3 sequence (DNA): TGCAGTGCTAGAGCTGTGGAATGGACTGAAGCTTTCTTT.

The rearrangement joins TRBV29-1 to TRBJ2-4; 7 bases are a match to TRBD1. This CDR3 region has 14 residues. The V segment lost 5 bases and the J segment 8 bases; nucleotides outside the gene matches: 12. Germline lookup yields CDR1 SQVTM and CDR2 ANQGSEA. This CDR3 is CSVQGGGLGDIQYF. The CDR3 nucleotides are TGCAGCGTTCAAGGGGGCGGGCTGGGGGACATTCAGTACTTC. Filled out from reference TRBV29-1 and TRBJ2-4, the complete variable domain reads SAVISQKPSRDICQRGTSLTIQCQVDSQVTMMFWYRQQPGQSLTLIATANQGSEATYESGFVIDKFPISRPNLTFSTLTVSNMSPEDSSIYLCSVQGGGLGDIQYFGAGTRLSVL.

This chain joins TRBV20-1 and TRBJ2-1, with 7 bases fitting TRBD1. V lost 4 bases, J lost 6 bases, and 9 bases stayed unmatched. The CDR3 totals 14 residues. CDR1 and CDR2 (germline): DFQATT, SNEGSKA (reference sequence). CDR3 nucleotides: TGCAGTGCTACCACAGGGGAGCCGGGCAATGAGCAGTTCTTC. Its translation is CSATTGEPGNEQFF.

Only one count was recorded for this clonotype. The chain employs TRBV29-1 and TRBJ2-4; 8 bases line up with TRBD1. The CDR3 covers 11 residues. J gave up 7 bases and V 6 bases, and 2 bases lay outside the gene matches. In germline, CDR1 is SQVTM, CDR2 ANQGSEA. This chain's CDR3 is CSVDRANIQYF. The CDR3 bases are TGCAGCGTGGACAGGGCCAACATTCAGTACTTC.

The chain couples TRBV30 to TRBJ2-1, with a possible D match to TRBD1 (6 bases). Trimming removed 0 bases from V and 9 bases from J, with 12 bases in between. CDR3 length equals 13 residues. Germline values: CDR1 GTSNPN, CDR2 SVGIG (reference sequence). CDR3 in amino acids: CAWSVQRGTEQFF. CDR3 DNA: TGTGCCTGGAGTGTACAGAGGGGGACTGAGCAGTTCTTC. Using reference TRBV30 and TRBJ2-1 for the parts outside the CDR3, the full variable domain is SQTIHQWPATLVQPVGSPLSLECTVEGTSNPNLYWYRQAAGRGLQLLFYSVGIGQISSEVPQNLSASRPQDRQFILSSKKLLLSDSGFYLCAWSVQRGTEQFFGPGTRLTVL.

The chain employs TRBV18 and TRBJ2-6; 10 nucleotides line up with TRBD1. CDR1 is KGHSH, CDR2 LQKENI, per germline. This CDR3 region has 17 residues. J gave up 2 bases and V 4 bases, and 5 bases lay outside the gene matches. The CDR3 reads CASSQQTGGAGANVLTF. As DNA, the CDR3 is TGTGCCAGCTCACAACAGACAGGGGGCGCTGGGGCCAACGTCCTGACTTTC.

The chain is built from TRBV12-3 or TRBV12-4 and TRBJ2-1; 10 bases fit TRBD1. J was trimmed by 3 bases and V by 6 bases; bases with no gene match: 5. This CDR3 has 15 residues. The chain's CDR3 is CASRSGTGDYNEQFF. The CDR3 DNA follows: TGTGCCAGCAGATCCGGGACAGGGGACTACAATGAGCAGTTCTTC.

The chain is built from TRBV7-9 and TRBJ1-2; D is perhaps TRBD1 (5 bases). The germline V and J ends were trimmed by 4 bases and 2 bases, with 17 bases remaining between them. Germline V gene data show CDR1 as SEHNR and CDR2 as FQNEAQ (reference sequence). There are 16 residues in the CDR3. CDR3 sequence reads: CASSYRGRSLNYGYTF. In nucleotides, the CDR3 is TGTGCCAGCAGCTACCGGGGGAGGTCGTTGAACTATGGCTACACCTTC.

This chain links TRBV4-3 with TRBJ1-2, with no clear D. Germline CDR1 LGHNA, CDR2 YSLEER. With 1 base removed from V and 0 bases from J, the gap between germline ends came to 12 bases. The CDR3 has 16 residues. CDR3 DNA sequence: TGCGCCAGCAGCCAAGCTTATCTAGCAGCTAACTATGGCTACACCTTC. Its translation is CASSQAYLAANYGYTF.

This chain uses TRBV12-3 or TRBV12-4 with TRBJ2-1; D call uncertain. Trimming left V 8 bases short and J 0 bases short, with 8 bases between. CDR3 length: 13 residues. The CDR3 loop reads CASLGSSYNEQFF. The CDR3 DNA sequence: TGTGCCAGCTTAGGAAGCTCCTACAATGAGCAGTTCTTC.

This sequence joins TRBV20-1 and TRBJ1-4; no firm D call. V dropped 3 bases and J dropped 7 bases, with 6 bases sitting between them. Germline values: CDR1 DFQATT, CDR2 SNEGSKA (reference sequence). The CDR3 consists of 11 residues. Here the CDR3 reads CSARQSEKLFF. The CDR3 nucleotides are TGCAGTGCTAGGCAGAGTGAAAAACTGTTTTTT.

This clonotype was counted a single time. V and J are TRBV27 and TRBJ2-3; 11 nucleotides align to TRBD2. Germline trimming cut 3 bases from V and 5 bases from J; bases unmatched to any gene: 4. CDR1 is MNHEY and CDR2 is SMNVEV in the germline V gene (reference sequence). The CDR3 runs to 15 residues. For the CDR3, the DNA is TGTGCCAGCAGTTTGGGACTAGCGGCCCTAGATACGCAGTATTTT. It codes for CASSLGLAALDTQYF.

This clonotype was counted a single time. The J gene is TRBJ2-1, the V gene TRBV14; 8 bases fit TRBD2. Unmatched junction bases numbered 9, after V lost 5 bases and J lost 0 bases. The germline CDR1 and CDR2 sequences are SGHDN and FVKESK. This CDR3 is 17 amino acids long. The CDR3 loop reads CASSVGGVSSSYNEQFF. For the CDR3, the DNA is TGTGCCAGCAGCGTCGGGGGGGTGTCGTCCTCCTACAATGAGCAGTTCTTC.

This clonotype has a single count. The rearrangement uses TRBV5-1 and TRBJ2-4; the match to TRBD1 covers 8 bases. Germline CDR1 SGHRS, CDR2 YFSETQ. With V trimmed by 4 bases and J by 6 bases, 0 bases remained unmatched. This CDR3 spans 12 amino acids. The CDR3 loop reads CASSTGGNIQYF. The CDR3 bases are TGCGCCAGCAGCACAGGGGGAAACATTCAGTACTTC.

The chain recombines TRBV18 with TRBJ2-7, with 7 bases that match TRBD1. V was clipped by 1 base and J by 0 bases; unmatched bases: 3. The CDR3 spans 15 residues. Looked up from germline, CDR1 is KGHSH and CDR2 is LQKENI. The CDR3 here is CASSPLGQPSYEQYF. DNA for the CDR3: TGTGCCAGCTCACCACTGGGACAGCCCTCCTACGAGCAGTACTTC.

The CDR3 DNA reads TGTGCCACGACAGGGACTTCGTACGAGCAGTACTTC. This encodes CATTGTSYEQYF. The chain carries TRBV27 and TRBJ2-7; weak D call: TRBD1 (7 bases). CDR3 length equals 12 residues. CDR1 is MNHEY and CDR2 is SMNVEV in the germline V gene (reference sequence). The V end lost 10 bases, the J end lost 4 bases, and 14 bases lay between the germline ends.

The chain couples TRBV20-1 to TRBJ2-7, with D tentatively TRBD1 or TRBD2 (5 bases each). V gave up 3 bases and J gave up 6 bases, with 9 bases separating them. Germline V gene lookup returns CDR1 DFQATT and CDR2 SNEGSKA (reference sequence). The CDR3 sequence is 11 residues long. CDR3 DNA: TGCAGTGCTAGCAGAGGGACCGAGCAGTACGTC. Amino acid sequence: CSASRGTEQYV.